Sequencing of this T cell receptor beta chain was carried out in a study of cytotoxic CD8 clonotypes in ibrutinib-treated CLL (dated by TCRdb to the early 2020s). About the investigation overall: The cohort was composed of around twelve relapsed/refractory and approximately 14 treatment-naive patients; IGHV unmutated status was identified in some 17 patients. Partial responses were observed in roughly 24 patients and complete responses in 2; after a median follow-up of 68 months, remission was maintained in 14 patients and progression was observed in approximately 12. Response samples were obtained after a median of roughly 13 months of treatment, with a range of about 6 to 40 months. On average, each sample had approximately 250,000 productive templates and more than 85,000 productive rearrangements. Of the 86 people in the trial, about 25 had longitudinal samples available. Cryopreserved peripheral blood mononuclear cells were obtained before treatment, at response, and at either sustained remission or disease progression. All remission and progressive disease samples were collected while patients were still receiving ibrutinib. The study at large found these results: Public clonotypes were rare and either contracted or stayed stable during treatment, and the rise in clonality at ibrutinib response reflected the expansion of private clonotypes. Clonality rose at ibrutinib response, remained stable during sustained remission, and dropped back toward baseline at progression. At baseline, clonality was higher than in age-matched healthy donors and showed a strong correlation with circulating CD8+ T-cell counts. Sampling times were not matched between patients in sustained remission and patients whose disease was progressing, and lymph node repertoires were not examined.

On this clone itself: Which antigen it targets is not known. No quality values exist for individual bases; no much larger clone is one base distant.

Counted from cysteine to phenylalanine, this CDR3 has 16 amino acids. Only CDR3 DNA is held: 48 bases, read in frame from base 1. The CDR1 and CDR2 encoded by the germline V gene are MGHDK and SYGVNS. V ends up 1 base short and J 0 bases short, with an unmatched junction base count of 4. What this sample's time point label stands for: progressive disease on ibrutinib. For TCR beta library preparation, 1.5 to 2.5 micrograms of genomic DNA were extracted from the cryopreserved PBMCs. Longitudinal blood samples from CLL patients on ibrutinib monotherapy underwent high-throughput TCR beta sequencing. The patients took part in an open-label, single-center phase 2 trial of ibrutinib monotherapy. A MiSeq instrument was used for deep resolution sequencing, which targeted depths ranging from 1 in 1 million up to 1 in 200,000 T cells, with coverage averaging 10x for each clonotype. The immunoSEQ hsTCRB Kit was used to generate the TCR beta libraries. The authors' analysis ran thus. The data were analyzed with ImmunoSEQ Analyzer and ImmunoSEQ Data Assistant, and V, D and J gene assignments followed IMGT definitions. Clonality was computed as one minus normalized Shannon entropy of productive rearrangement frequencies, ranging from 0 to 1. Public clonotype analysis was restricted to overrepresented clonotypes comprising at least 0.05% of each patient's repertoire. Some 14 age-matched healthy donor repertoires from immuneACCESS served as clonality controls. In TCRdb, the immuneACCESS table is reduced to in-frame sequences with V and J assigned. These tables do not hold every clone; where another copy was compared, an unresolved V gene accounts for under half, and the others remain unexplained. From that table come the V and J calls and clone size; the DNA was used to work out D and trimming. This sample gives 150,000 or so clones in total; roughly 88% of them show up just once. Of the sample, about 2.9% falls within the top ten clones.

The V gene is TRBV25-1 and the J gene is TRBJ2-3; 7 central bases correspond to TRBD2. This sequence originates from a human donor with chronic lymphocytic leukemia. The source was PBMCs, collected at disease progression, from a patient treated with ibrutinib. The base sequence is TGTGCCAGCAGTGAATTGTTGCGGGAGAGCACAGATACGCAGTATTTT. It translates as CASSELLRESTDTQYF. When the CDR3 is completed using the reference TRBV25-1 and TRBJ2-3 genes on either side, the full variable domain is EADIYQTPRYLVIGTGKKITLECSQTMGHDKMYWYQQDPGMELHLIHYSYGVNSTEKGDLSSESTVSRIRTEHFPLTLESARPSHTSQYLCASSELLRESTDTQYFGPGTRLTVL.